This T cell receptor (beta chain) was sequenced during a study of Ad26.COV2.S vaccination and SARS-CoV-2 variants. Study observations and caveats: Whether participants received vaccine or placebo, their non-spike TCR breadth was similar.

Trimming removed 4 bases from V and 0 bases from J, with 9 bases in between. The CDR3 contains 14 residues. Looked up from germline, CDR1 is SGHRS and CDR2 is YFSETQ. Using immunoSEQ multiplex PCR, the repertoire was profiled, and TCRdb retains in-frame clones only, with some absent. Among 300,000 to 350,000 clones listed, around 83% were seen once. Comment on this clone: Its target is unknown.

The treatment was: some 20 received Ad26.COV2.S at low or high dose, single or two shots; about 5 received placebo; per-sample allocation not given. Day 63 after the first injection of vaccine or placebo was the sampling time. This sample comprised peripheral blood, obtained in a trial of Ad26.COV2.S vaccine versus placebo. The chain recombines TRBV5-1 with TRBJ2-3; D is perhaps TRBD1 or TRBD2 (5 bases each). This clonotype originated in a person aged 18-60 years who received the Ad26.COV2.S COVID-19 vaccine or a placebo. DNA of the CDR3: TGCGCCAGCAGCGACGGGACCAGCACAGATACGCAGTATTTT. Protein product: CASSDGTSTDTQYF. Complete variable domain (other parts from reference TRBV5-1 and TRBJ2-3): KAGVTQTPRYLIKTRGQQVTLSCSPISGHRSVSWYQQTPGQGLQFLFEYFSETQRNKGNFPGRFSGRQFSNSRSEMNVSTLELGDSALYLCASSDGTSTDTQYFGPGTRLTVL.